This T cell receptor beta chain was recorded in a study of T cell changes during pregnancy in multiple sclerosis. Assay: immunoSEQ multiplex PCR; the TCRdb copy retains only in-frame clones and omits some. The profile covers about 46,000 clones, with about 90% appearing a single time and about 0.4% taken by the ten largest. CDR3 size: 14 residues. The germline CDR1 and CDR2 sequences are SGHRS and YFSETQ. V shed 1 base and J shed 2 bases, with 6 bases lying between them. Specimen: CD4+ T cells from peripheral blood mononuclear cells, collected after pregnancy. This receptor was taken from a female donor with multiple sclerosis, enrolled in a pregnancy study. V gene TRBV5-1 combines with J gene TRBJ2-2; unclear D gene. The CDR3 DNA follows: TGCGCCAGCAGCTTGTATGGCAACACCGGGGAGCTGTTTTTT. The encoded protein is CASSLYGNTGELFF.